The present entry profiles one TCR beta chain with its context. As yet, its antigen is unknown. Germline lookup yields CDR1 SNHLY and CDR2 FYNNEI. The V gene lost 2 bases and the J gene lost 0 bases, with 7 bases spanning the gap. The CDR3 covers 14 residues. Every TCR beta cDNA library bore unique molecular identifiers. TCRdb reprocessed the PCR reads via MiXCR and lists one record per CDR3 protein. The sample has approximately 460,000 distinct CDR3 sequences, roughly 46% seen once; the top ten hold 9% to 14%. This entry belongs to a study of post-analysis software for immune sequencing data. Overall study: Patients with relapsing-remitting, secondary progressive and progressive-relapsing multiple sclerosis courses were all represented. Whole-study findings and limits: Controls showed lower frequencies than patients for four to six TRBV segments, and TRBV5-6, TRBV5-1 and TRBV20-1 were among these. Controls showed significantly higher normalized Chao1 diversity than did multiple sclerosis patients.

The V call is TRBV2, the J call TRBJ1-2; D is perhaps TRBD1 (6 bases). This sequence was found in a girl aged 10-17 years with multiple sclerosis. Specimen: blood. The CDR3 DNA is TGTGCCAGCAGTGAACAGGGGTCTAACTATGGCTACACCTTC. Translating it yields CASSEQGSNYGYTF.